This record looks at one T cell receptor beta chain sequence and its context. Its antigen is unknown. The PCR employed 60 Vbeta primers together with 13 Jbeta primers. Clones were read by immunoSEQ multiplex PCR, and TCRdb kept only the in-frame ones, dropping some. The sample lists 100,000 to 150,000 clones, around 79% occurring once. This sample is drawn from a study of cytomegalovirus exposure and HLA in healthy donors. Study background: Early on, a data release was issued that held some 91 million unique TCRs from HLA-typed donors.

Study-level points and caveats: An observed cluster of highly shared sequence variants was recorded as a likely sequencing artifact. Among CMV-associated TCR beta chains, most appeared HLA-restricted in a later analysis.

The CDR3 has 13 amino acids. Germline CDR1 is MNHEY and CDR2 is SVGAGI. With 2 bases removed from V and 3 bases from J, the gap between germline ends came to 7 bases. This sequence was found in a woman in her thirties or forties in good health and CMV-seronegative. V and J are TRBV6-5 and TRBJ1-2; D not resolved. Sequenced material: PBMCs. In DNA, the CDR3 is TGTGCCAGCAGTTACAACGGGTACTATGGCTACACCTTC. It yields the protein CASSYNGYYGYTF.